Below are 8 T cell receptor beta chains sequenced from a single sample in a study of TIL therapy for anti-PD-1-resistant metastatic lung cancer. Stated time point: pre-treatment sample, taken before nivolumab and TIL therapy. Tumor tissue came from excised metastases, mostly pleural nodules or supraclavicular lymph nodes. The immunoSEQ assay was v3. TCRdb's table, derived via immunoSEQ multiplex PCR, lists solely in-frame clones and lacks some. This table holds more than 90,000 clones, 65% found once. This material consisted of tumor tissue, taken at baseline. Every receptor here comes from a person aged 25-79 years with non-small cell lung cancer.

This sequence joins TRBV19 and TRBJ2-1; 12 bases are a match to TRBD2. Germline trimming cut 5 bases from V and 7 bases from J; bases unmatched to any gene: 6. CDR1 LNHDA and CDR2 SQIVND come from the germline V gene (reference sequence). CDR3 length: 15 amino acids. CDR3 amino acids: CASSLGTSGWNEQFF. CDR3 nucleotides: TGTGCCAGTAGTTTGGGGACTAGCGGGTGGAATGAGCAGTTCTTC.

This rearrangement joins TRBV4-3 to TRBJ1-5; D not resolved. Per germline, CDR1 LGHNA and CDR2 YSLEER. CDR3 length: 15 amino acids. V was shortened by 5 bases and J by 0 bases, with 11 bases between the two germline ends. The CDR3 DNA is TGCGCCAGCAGCGAATTGGCACATAGCAATCAGCCCCAGCATTTT. Residues: CASSELAHSNQPQHF.

A few counts support this clone. J is TRBJ1-4 and V is TRBV7-2, with a weak D call TRBD1 (6 bases). Germline-derived CDR1 and CDR2 are SGHTA and FQGNSA. Trimming took off 2 bases at V and 10 bases at J, with 14 bases between the two ends. This CDR3 comprises 14 residues. This CDR3 is CASSLQGEGGKLFF. CDR3 nucleotide sequence: TGTGCCAGCAGCTTACAAGGGGAAGGGGGAAAACTGTTTTTT.

This clone has just a few counts. CDR3: CASSVTGGGTEAFF. For the CDR3, the DNA is TGTGCCAGCAGCGTGACAGGGGGAGGTACTGAAGCTTTCTTT. The chain joins TRBV7-3 to TRBJ1-1; 9 nucleotides align to TRBD1. CDR3 size: 14 residues. Germline V gene data show CDR1 as SGHTA and CDR2 as FQGTGA. Trimming cost V 5 bases and J 5 bases; bases outside gene matches: 6.

There are many counts of this clone. The chain is built from TRBV4-2 and TRBJ2-7; maybe TRBD1 (6 bases). This CDR3 is 15 amino acids long. Germline V CDR1 and CDR2: LGHNA, YNFKEQ. Trimming took off 3 bases at V and 1 base at J, with 13 bases between the two ends. The CDR3 nucleotides read TGTGCCAGCAGCCATCGCTACAGGGAATCCTACGAGCAGTACTTC. Protein sequence: CASSHRYRESYEQYF.

The CDR3 loop is CASSEARHSGRREQFF. As DNA, the CDR3 is TGTGCCAGCAGTGAAGCGCGTCATAGCGGGAGACGCGAGCAGTTCTTC. J is TRBJ2-1 and V is TRBV6-1, with 9 positions matching TRBD2. The germline gives CDR1 MNHNS, CDR2 SASEGT. Trimming cost V 0 bases and J 10 bases; bases outside gene matches: 10. The CDR3 runs to 16 residues.

This clone was observed a single time. The V and J genes are TRBV5-1 and TRBJ2-6, with D perhaps TRBD1 (6 bases). The CDR3 runs to 15 residues. V lost 5 bases, J lost 2 bases, and 11 bases lay in between. The germline V gene encodes CDR1 SGHRS and CDR2 YFSETQ. CDR3 residues: CASSEQGAGANVLTF. DNA for the CDR3: TGCGCCAGCAGTGAACAGGGCGCTGGGGCCAACGTCCTGACTTTC.

The rearrangement joins TRBV5-5 to TRBJ2-2; D is undetermined. CDR1 and CDR2 from the germline V gene are SGHKS and YYEKEE (reference sequence). Trimming stripped 2 bases from V and 6 bases from J, with 5 bases between. This CDR3 spans 12 amino acids. CDR3 in amino acids: CASSFRAGELFF. As DNA, the CDR3 is TGTGCCAGCAGCTTTCGAGCCGGGGAGCTGTTTTTT.